This T cell receptor (beta chain) was sequenced during a study of T cells after yellow fever vaccination. Study-level information: In the case of low-cell-number fractions, SMART-Seq v4 Ultra Low Input was used for preparation.

Broader study findings: Overlap between CD4 and CD8 compartments was detected for a small share of clonotypes. Subsequent to the booster, the majority of primary-vaccination clones reappeared (around 97% CD4, 70% to 90% CD8).

It was through 5'RACE template switching that TCR cDNA was made, with a universal primer site and UMIs added. TCRdb called the 5' RACE reads again in MiXCR, with one record for every CDR3 protein. Of 25,000 to 30,000 distinct CDR3 sequences in the sample, roughly 5.9% were seen once. CDR3 length: 14 amino acids. Deletions cut 4 bases from V and 1 base from J, with 10 bases between. The germline CDR1 and CDR2 sequences are MNHEY and SVGAGI. Only a few counts were recorded for this clonotype. The receptor comes from a young man who received the YFV17D yellow fever vaccine. This chain links TRBV6-5 with TRBJ1-1; D not resolved. This sample comprised PBMCs, either bulk or a sorted T-cell subset (CD4+, CD8+, memory, or dextramer-sorted; not recorded which), obtained on the day of the yellow fever booster vaccination. For the CDR3, the DNA is TGTGCCAGCAGTTGGAGGAGAGGGAACACTGAAGCTTTCTTT. Encoded protein: CASSWRRGNTEAFF.